This TCR beta chain stems from a study of shared clonotypes between healthy human individuals. Study-wide results and limits: Some clonotypes were shared by all four sorted-subset donors, while others were not shared. The non-shared ones had lower generation probabilities than the shared ones.

Regarding this clone: As yet, its antigen is unknown.

Genomic DNA per cell subset filled all wells of several immunoSEQ plates. On sorted subsets, replicate PCRs used approximately 190 ng DNA, or about 33,000 T cell genomes. Per the original methods: Filtering of immunoSEQ junctional sequences could not match full-length read filtering. Some clones are missing from TCRdb's copy, which holds only in-frame ones; the method was immunoSEQ multiplex PCR. The D gene and trimming were derived from the DNA, and the V and J assignments and clone size from that table. Altogether roughly 2.1 million clones are present, around 93% being singletons, with the ten largest covering under 2%. As defined, naive CD8 cells were CD45RO-negative and positively selected for CCR7, with terminally differentiated effector memory CD45RA+ cells excluded. CDR1 is SGHVS and CDR2 is FNYEAQ in the germline V gene. Trimming removed 7 bases from V and 5 bases from J, with 18 bases in between. This CDR3 is 14 amino acids long.

The source of this sequence is a man younger than 35 in good health. Some clones in this sample may be carry-over from other donors' samples. Material for sequencing was naive CD8+ T cells from PBMCs. The V and J genes are TRBV7-6 and TRBJ2-7; perhaps D is TRBD1 or TRBD2 (5 bases each). In nucleotides, the CDR3 is TGTGCCAGCAACCCCGGGACGAAAGTCGACGAGCAGTACTTC. Protein product: CASNPGTKVDEQYF.